The next 9 T cell receptor beta chains were all read from a single sample in a study of shared clonotypes between healthy human individuals. Some clones are missing from TCRdb's copy, which holds only in-frame ones; the method was immunoSEQ multiplex PCR. There are roughly 660,000 clones in the sample; about nine tenths occur only once, and more than 30% lies in the top ten. Sequencing was performed on memory CD8+ T cells from PBMCs. As for subset: CD45RO+ cells pooled with CCR7-negative TemRA cells. Every receptor here comes from a man aged 18-30 years in good health. Some clones in this sample may be carry-over from other donors' samples.

The chain links TRBV9 to TRBJ2-5, with TRBD2 identical over 9 bases. The CDR3 consists of 16 residues. Trimming took 0 bases from V and 0 from J; bases not matched to a gene: 3. The germline V gene encodes CDR1 SGDLS and CDR2 YYNGEE. CDR3 sequence reads: CASSVGTSGYQETQYF. The DNA for the CDR3 is TGTGCCAGCAGCGTAGGCACTAGCGGGTACCAAGAGACCCAGTACTTC.

This chain uses TRBV19 with TRBJ1-1, with a weak D call TRBD1 (6 bases). Germline CDR1 and CDR2: LNHDA and SQIVND (reference sequence). The CDR3 has 19 residues. V lost 4 bases and J lost 0, with 24 bases in between. The CDR3 DNA sequence: TGTGCCAGTAGTACCGAGGGGGGAGGGTTTACCTTCATGAACACTGAAGCTTTCTTT. Translated: CASSTEGGGFTFMNTEAFF.

This sequence joins TRBV28 and TRBJ2-5; D might be TRBD2 (5 bases). The J call may be faulty, since TRBJ2-7 better matches the DNA end. The CDR3 spans 14 residues. Germline V gives CDR1 MDHEN, CDR2 SYDVKM. In nucleotides, the CDR3 is TGTGCCAGCAGTCCCTCGGACGGGATCTACGAGCAGTACTTC. Its protein is CASSPSDGIYEQYF.

The genes are TRBV28 and TRBJ2-7, with D perhaps TRBD2 (5 bases). The V end was cut by 2 bases, the J end by 0 bases, with 11 bases between. The length of the CDR3 is 15 residues. Germline V gives CDR1 MDHEN, CDR2 SYDVKM. The CDR3 reads CASSLETGNSYEQYF. The DNA for the CDR3 is TGTGCCAGCAGTTTAGAAACGGGGAACTCCTACGAGCAGTACTTC.

The chain employs TRBV14 and TRBJ2-7, with D perhaps TRBD2 (6 bases). Germline CDR1 and CDR2: SGHDN and FVKESK. V was pared by 3 bases and J by 5 bases, with 17 bases between. CDR3 length equals 15 residues. CDR3 region: CASSHPRDGGDEQYF. DNA for the CDR3: TGTGCCAGCAGCCACCCCCGGGACGGGGGAGACGAGCAGTACTTC.

The genes are TRBV19 and TRBJ2-7; 7 bases match TRBD1. CDR1 LNHDA and CDR2 SQIVND come from the germline V gene (reference sequence). The CDR3 covers 13 residues. The trim removed 0 bases at V and 9 bases at J, leaving 5 bases unmatched. This CDR3 reads CASSIDHRGWQYF. The CDR3 nucleotides are TGTGCCAGTAGTATAGACCACAGGGGTTGGCAGTACTTC. Full variable domain (rest looked up from reference TRBV19 and TRBJ2-7): DGGITQSPKYLFRKEGQNVTLSCEQNLNHDAMYWYRQDPGQGLRLIYYSQIVNDFQKGDIAEGYSVSREKKESFPLTVTSAQKNPTAFYLCASSIDHRGWQYFGPGTRLTVT.

The J gene is TRBJ1-2, the V gene TRBV27; no clear D gene. CDR3 length equals 11 residues. V lost 7 bases to trimming and J lost 2 bases, with 5 bases between them. Per germline, CDR1 MNHEY and CDR2 SMNVEV (reference sequence). This chain's CDR3 is CASKPNYGYTF. The CDR3 nucleotides read TGTGCCAGCAAACCCAACTATGGCTACACCTTC.

CDR3 DNA sequence: TGTGCCTGGAGCCCCCGTCGGAGCGGGGAGCTGTTTTTT. Encoded protein: CAWSPRRSGELFF. The gene calls are TRBV30 and TRBJ2-2; D not resolved. Germline CDR1 and CDR2: GTSNPN and SVGIG (reference sequence). The V and J ends lost 3 bases and 7 bases respectively, with 12 bases between them. The CDR3 is 13 amino acids.

CDR3 amino acids: CASSLGNRGISYEQYF. Written as DNA, the CDR3 is TGTGCCAGCAGCTTAGGAAACAGGGGGATATCCTACGAGCAGTACTTC. The chain combines TRBV11-2 with TRBJ2-7; TRBD1 agrees at 8 bases. Germline values: CDR1 SGHAT, CDR2 FQNNGV. The length of the CDR3 is 16 residues. Trimming cost V 1 base and J 1 base; bases outside gene matches: 6.